The T cell receptor beta chain under discussion was sequenced for a study of cytomegalovirus exposure and HLA in healthy donors. Broader study findings: The records held CMV serostatus as the only immune exposure information. For most TCR beta V segments, an earlier analysis put the productive rate at about 87% or about 30% of the time. Judged likely to be a sequencing artifact was a cluster of highly shared sequence variants.

The CDR3 totals 19 residues. V gave up 3 bases and J gave up 0 bases; unmatched junction bases: 7. Per the germline V gene, CDR1 is SGHNT and CDR2 is YYREEE (reference sequence). Points on this clone: The antigen remains unidentified.

The PCR employed 60 Vbeta primers together with 13 Jbeta primers. Repertoires were generated with immunoSEQ multiplex PCR, while TCRdb's copy carries only in-frame clones and drops some. The sample carries roughly 45,000 clones, 51% recorded once. The chain employs TRBV5-4 and TRBJ2-4; TRBD2 agrees at 15 bases. The specimen sequenced was PBMCs. The receptor was isolated from a man aged 55 to 70 in good health and CMV-seronegative. The chain's CDR3 is CASSSGLAGGELAKNIQYF. As DNA, the CDR3 is TGTGCCAGCAGCTCTGGACTAGCGGGAGGGGAATTAGCCAAAAACATTCAGTACTTC. Combining the CDR3 with reference TRBV5-4 and TRBJ2-4 gives the whole variable domain ETGVTQSPTHLIKTRGQQVTLRCSSQSGHNTVSWYQQALGQGPQFIFQYYREEENGRGNFPPRFSGLQFPNYSSELNVNALELDDSALYLCASSSGLAGGELAKNIQYFGAGTRLSVL.